This section outlines one T cell receptor (beta chain) sequence together with its context. The data were obtained in a study of T cell changes during pregnancy in multiple sclerosis. Only in-frame clones appear in the TCRdb table, and some are missing; sequencing was by immunoSEQ multiplex PCR. The sample shows approximately 37,000 clones, about 91% of them seen only once. The CDR3 contains 12 residues. Trimming removed 2 bases from V and 5 bases from J, with 6 bases in between. CDR1 and CDR2 from the germline V gene are MGHRA and YSYEKL. The sample here was CD4+ T cells from peripheral blood mononuclear cells, taken before pregnancy. V usage is TRBV4-1 and J usage is TRBJ1-1; maybe TRBD1 (5 bases). This clonotype was obtained from a female donor with multiple sclerosis, enrolled in a pregnancy study. The CDR3 DNA follows: TGCGCCAGCAGCCAAAGGGGAACTGAAGCTTTCTTT. It yields the protein CASSQRGTEAFF.